The 16 T cell receptor beta chains presented below share a single source sample, sequenced in a study of control samples from healthy donors and cancer patients. Here immunoSEQ multiplex PCR was the method, and the copy in TCRdb shows in-frame clones only, minus some. This sample has 50,000 to 65,000 clones, with approximately 90% found just once. Sequencing used PBMCs. These receptor sequences come from a woman aged 50 to 60 with colorectal cancer.

The V and J genes are TRBV5-1 and TRBJ1-1, with no clear D. CDR1 and CDR2 from the germline V gene are SGHRS and YFSETQ. The V end was cut by 0 bases, the J end by 4 bases, with 10 bases between. The CDR3 totals 14 residues. The DNA of the CDR3 is TGCGCCAGCAGCTTGGGCCTGTTGAGCACTGAAGCTTTCTTT. Encoded protein: CASSLGLLSTEAFF.

The J gene is TRBJ1-5, the V gene TRBV4-1, with D tentatively TRBD1 (5 bases). With 0 bases removed from V and 2 bases from J, the gap between germline ends came to 14 bases. Germline V gene lookup returns CDR1 MGHRA and CDR2 YSYEKL. This CDR3 contains 17 residues. The CDR3 loop is CASSQEARQGGNQPQHF. CDR3 DNA: TGCGCCAGCAGCCAAGAGGCGAGGCAGGGTGGCAATCAGCCCCAGCATTTT.

The genes are TRBV19 and TRBJ1-5; D remains unclear. Germline V gene sequence: CDR1 LNHDA, CDR2 SQIVND (reference sequence). The CDR3 runs to 15 residues. Trimming shortened V by 2 bases and J by 0 bases, and 8 bases separated the two germline ends. Written as DNA, the CDR3 is TGTGCCAGTAGTATATCGGGGTATAGCAATCAGCCCCAGCATTTT. Translation gives CASSISGYSNQPQHF.

This chain connects TRBV9 to TRBJ2-1; D call uncertain. The V and J ends lost 0 bases and 10 bases respectively, with 11 bases between them. This CDR3 contains 13 residues. Germline V gene sequence: CDR1 SGDLS, CDR2 YYNGEE. For the CDR3, the DNA is TGTGCCAGCAGCGTAGTCTTTAGAGGCGAGCAGTTCTTC. Translation gives CASSVVFRGEQFF.

This clone was seen more than once but under ten times. This sequence joins TRBV5-8 and TRBJ2-7; TRBD2 might be the D (6 bases). V was shortened by 2 bases and J by 2 bases, with 14 bases between the two germline ends. The length of the CDR3 is 15 residues. CDR1 is SGHTS and CDR2 is YDEGEE in the germline V gene. In DNA, the CDR3 is TGTGCCAGCAGCTTTGGGGGGTTTGGGCCCTACGAGCAGTACTTC. Protein product: CASSFGGFGPYEQYF. The full variable domain, with the rest looked up from reference TRBV5-8 and TRBJ2-7, is EAGVTQSPTHLIKTRGQQATLRCSPISGHTSVYWYQQALGLGLQFLLWYDEGEERNRGNFPPRFSGRQFPNYSSELNVNALELEDSALYLCASSFGGFGPYEQYFGPGTRLTVT.

This clone has more than one count but fewer than ten. The gene calls are TRBV3-1 (or the pseudogene TRBV3-2) and TRBJ2-7, with a tentative D call TRBD2 (6 bases). The V and J ends lost 0 bases and 2 bases respectively, with 11 bases between them. Germline V CDR1 and CDR2: LGHDT, YNNKEL (reference sequence). The CDR3 runs to 15 residues. The chain's CDR3 is CASSQEHAGTYEQYF. The CDR3 region has the DNA TGTGCCAGCAGCCAAGAACATGCGGGGACCTACGAGCAGTACTTC.

The chain joins TRBV19 to TRBJ1-1; D is perhaps TRBD1 (5 bases). Germline CDR1 reads LNHDA; CDR2 reads SQIVND (reference sequence). The CDR3 sequence is 13 residues long. V lost 6 bases and J 1 base, leaving 9 bases between the germline ends. This chain's CDR3 is CASRGHQNTEAFF. In DNA, the CDR3 is TGTGCCAGTAGGGGGCACCAGAACACTGAAGCTTTCTTT.

V gene TRBV2 combines with J gene TRBJ2-7; the D gene is possibly TRBD2 (5 bases). CDR3 length: 13 residues. Looked up from germline, CDR1 is SNHLY and CDR2 is FYNNEI. V was shortened by 7 bases and J by 2 bases, with 12 bases between the two germline ends. This chain's CDR3 is CASKRDRTYEQYF. In DNA form, the CDR3 reads TGTGCCAGCAAACGGGATAGAACCTACGAGCAGTACTTC.

The V call is TRBV20-1, the J call TRBJ2-3, with TRBD2 identical over 7 bases. The junction had 14 bases not matched to a gene; V was cut back by 3 bases and J by 2 bases. Germline CDR1 and CDR2: DFQATT and SNEGSKA (reference sequence). The CDR3 is 17 residues long. In DNA, the CDR3 is TGCAGTGCTAGTTCAATCCTGGGGCTAGCGGTCACAGATACGCAGTATTTT. Protein sequence: CSASSILGLAVTDTQYF.

The V gene is TRBV5-5, the J gene TRBJ1-5, with D unclear. The V gene's germline CDR1 is SGHKS and CDR2 YYEKEE (reference sequence). V lost 0 bases, J lost 3 bases, and 10 bases lay in between. The CDR3 loop spans 15 amino acids. The CDR3 DNA follows: TGTGCCAGCAGCTTGGATTGGCAGGCCAATCAGCCCCAGCATTTT. It encodes CASSLDWQANQPQHF.

V and J are TRBV24-1 and TRBJ1-3; no firm D call. This CDR3 is 13 amino acids long. Trimming took off 3 bases at V and 0 bases at J, with 2 bases between the two ends. Germline V gives CDR1 KGHDR, CDR2 SFDVKD. As DNA, the CDR3 is TGTGCCACCAGTGATCACTCTGGAAACACCATATATTTT. The encoded protein is CATSDHSGNTIYF.

This chain uses TRBV12-3 or TRBV12-4 with TRBJ1-6; D is ambiguous. CDR3 length: 13 amino acids. The ends were cut back, 7 bases at V and 3 bases at J, with 7 bases in the middle. The CDR3 region has the DNA TGTGCCAGCACCGGATACTATAATTCACCCCTCCACTTT. It yields the protein CASTGYYNSPLHF.

The chain employs TRBV30 and TRBJ1-3; D is uncertain. The V gene lost 3 bases and the J gene lost 4 bases, with 13 bases spanning the gap. The CDR3 totals 14 residues. CDR1 and CDR2 from the germline V gene are GTSNPN and SVGIG (reference sequence). As DNA, the CDR3 is TGTGCCTGGAGGAGGATCGGACCAGGAAACACCATATATTTT. Its translation is CAWRRIGPGNTIYF.

The V and J genes are TRBV2 and TRBJ1-2; D may be TRBD1 (5 bases). This CDR3 spans 16 amino acids. Germline values: CDR1 SNHLY, CDR2 FYNNEI. V was shortened by 1 base and J by 4 bases, with 16 bases between the two germline ends. Here the CDR3 reads CASSEDLPGYFYGYTF. Here the CDR3 DNA reads TGTGCCAGCAGTGAAGACCTTCCAGGGTATTTCTATGGCTACACCTTC.

This clone was seen once. This rearrangement joins TRBV18 to TRBJ1-1, with D maybe TRBD1 (6 bases). Germline loops: CDR1 KGHSH, CDR2 LQKENI. Trimming left V 0 bases short and J 4 bases short, with 15 bases between. This CDR3 region has 16 residues. The CDR3 protein is CASSPPGLGATTEAFF. The CDR3 DNA reads as TGTGCCAGCTCACCACCAGGTCTGGGGGCGACCACTGAAGCTTTCTTT.

J is TRBJ2-6 and V is TRBV4-1; D is perhaps TRBD1 (5 bases). Germline V lookup: CDR1 MGHRA, CDR2 YSYEKL. Trimming pared 0 bases from V and 0 bases from J, leaving 12 bases between. CDR3 size: 18 residues. The CDR3 region has the DNA TGCGCCAGCAGCCAAGAGGGGCAGGACCCCTCTGGGGCCAACGTCCTGACTTTC. Protein sequence: CASSQEGQDPSGANVLTF.